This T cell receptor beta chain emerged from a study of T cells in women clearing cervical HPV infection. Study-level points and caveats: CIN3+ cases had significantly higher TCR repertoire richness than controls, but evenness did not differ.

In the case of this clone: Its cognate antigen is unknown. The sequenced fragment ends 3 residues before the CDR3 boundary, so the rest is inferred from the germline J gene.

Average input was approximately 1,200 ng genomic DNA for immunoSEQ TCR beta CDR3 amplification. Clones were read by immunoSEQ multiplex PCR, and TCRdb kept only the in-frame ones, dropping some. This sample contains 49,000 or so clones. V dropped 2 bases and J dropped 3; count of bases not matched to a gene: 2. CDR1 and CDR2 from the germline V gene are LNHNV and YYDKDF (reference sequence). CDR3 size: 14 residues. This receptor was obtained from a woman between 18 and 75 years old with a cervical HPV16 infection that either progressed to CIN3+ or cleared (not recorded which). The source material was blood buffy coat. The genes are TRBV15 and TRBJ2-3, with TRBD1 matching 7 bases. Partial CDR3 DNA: TGTGCCACCAGCAGAAGGGGGCTTACAGATACG. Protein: CATSRRGLTDT. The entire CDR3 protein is CATSRRGLTDTQYF.